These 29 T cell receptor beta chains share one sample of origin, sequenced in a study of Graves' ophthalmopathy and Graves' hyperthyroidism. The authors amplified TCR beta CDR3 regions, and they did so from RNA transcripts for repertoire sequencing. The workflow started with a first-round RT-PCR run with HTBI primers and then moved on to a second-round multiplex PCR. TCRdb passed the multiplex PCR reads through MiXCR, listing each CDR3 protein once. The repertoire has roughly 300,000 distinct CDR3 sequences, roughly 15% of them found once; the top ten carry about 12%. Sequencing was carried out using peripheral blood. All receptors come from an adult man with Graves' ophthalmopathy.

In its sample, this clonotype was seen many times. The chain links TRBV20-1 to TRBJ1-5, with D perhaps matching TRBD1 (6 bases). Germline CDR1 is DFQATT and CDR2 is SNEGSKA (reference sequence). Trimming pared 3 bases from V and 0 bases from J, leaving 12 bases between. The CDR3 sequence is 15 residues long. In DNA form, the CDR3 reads TGCAGTGCTAGTACCACAGGGCATAGCAATCAGCCCCAGCATTTT. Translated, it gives CSASTTGHSNQPQHF.

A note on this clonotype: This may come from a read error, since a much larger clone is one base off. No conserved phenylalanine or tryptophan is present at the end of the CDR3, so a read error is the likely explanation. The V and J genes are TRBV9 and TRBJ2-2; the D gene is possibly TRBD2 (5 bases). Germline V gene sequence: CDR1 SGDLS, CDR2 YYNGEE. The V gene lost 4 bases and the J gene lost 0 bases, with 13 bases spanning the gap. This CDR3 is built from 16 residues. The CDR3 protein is CASSLNAGPNTGELFL. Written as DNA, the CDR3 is TGTGCCAGCAGCCTTAACGCGGGCCCGAACACCGGGGAGCTGTTTCTT.

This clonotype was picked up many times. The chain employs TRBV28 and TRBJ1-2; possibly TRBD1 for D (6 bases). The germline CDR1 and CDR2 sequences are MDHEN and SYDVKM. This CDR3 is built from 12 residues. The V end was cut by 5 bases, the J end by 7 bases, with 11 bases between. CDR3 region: CASSTQGSGYTF. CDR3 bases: TGTGCCAGCAGTACCCAGGGGAGTGGCTACACCTTC.

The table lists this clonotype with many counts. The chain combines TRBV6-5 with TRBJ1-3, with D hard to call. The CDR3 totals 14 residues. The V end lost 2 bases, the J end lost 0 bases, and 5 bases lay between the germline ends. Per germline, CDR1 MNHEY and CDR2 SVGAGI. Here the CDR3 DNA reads TGTGCCAGCAGTTACCTCAACTCTGGAAACACCATATATTTT. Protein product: CASSYLNSGNTIYF.

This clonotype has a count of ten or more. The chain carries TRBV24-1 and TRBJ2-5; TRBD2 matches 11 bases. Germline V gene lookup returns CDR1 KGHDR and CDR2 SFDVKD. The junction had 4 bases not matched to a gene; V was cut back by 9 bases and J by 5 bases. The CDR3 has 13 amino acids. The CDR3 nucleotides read TGTGCCACCGAGATAGCGGGAGGGGAGACCCAGTACTTC. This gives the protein CATEIAGGETQYF.

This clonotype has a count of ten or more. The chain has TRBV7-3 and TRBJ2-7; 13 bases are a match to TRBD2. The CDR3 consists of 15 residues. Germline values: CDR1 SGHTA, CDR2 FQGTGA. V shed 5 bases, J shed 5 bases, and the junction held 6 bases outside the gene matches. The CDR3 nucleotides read TGTGCCAGCAGCCCCACTAGCGGGAGGGCAGACGAGCAGTACTTC. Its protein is CASSPTSGRADEQYF.

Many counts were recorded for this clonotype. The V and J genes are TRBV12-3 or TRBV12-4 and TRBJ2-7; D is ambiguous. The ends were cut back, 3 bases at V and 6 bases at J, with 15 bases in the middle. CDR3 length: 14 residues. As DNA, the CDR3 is TGTGCCAGCAGTTTGGCCCGCCGGCGCCGCGAGCAGTACTTC. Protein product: CASSLARRRREQYF.

The CDR3 loop reads CASSRPFPLYEQYF. CDR3 bases: TGTGCCAGCTCACGACCCTTCCCTCTCTACGAGCAGTACTTC. The chain carries TRBV28 and TRBJ2-7; D gene uncertain. Germline assignment: CDR1 MDHEN and CDR2 SYDVKM. V was cut by 8 bases and J by 3 bases, with 17 bases left in between. CDR3 length: 14 residues. The whole variable domain, filled in from reference TRBV28 and TRBJ2-7, reads DVKVTQSSRYLVKRTGEKVFLECVQDMDHENMFWYRQDPGLGLRLIYFSYDVKMKEKGDIPEGYSVSREKKERFSLILESASTNQTSMYLCASSRPFPLYEQYFGPGTRLTVT.

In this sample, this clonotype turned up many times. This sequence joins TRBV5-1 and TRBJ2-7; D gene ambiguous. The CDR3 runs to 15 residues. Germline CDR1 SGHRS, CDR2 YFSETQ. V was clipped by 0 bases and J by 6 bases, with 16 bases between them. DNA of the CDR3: TGCGCCAGCAGCTTGGGGCCCGGTCGGTTCGGCGAGCAGTACTTC. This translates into CASSLGPGRFGEQYF.

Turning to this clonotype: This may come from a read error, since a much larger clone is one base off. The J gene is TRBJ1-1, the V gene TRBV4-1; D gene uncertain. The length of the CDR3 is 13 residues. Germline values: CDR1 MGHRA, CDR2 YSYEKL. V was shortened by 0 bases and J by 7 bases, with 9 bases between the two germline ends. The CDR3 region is CASSQDRALEAFF. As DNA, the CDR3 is TGCGCCAGCAGCCAAGATCGAGCCCTTGAAGCTTTCTTT.

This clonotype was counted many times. CDR3 bases: TGCAGTGCTGGGGACAGGGATCAGCCCCAGCATTTT. Its protein is CSAGDRDQPQHF. The genes are TRBV20-1 and TRBJ1-5; 9 positions agree with TRBD1. The CDR3 is 12 residues long. Germline lookup yields CDR1 DFQATT and CDR2 SNEGSKA (reference sequence). Trimming at V came to 5 bases and at J to 5 bases, leaving 1 base not matched to a gene.

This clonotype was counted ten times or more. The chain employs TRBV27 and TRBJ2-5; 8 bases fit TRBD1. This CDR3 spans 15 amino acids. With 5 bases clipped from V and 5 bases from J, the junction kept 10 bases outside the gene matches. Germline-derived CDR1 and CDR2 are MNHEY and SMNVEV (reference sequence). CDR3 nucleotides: TGTGCCAGCAGTCGGGACAGGTTGGCTCGGGAGACCCAGTACTTC. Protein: CASSRDRLARETQYF.

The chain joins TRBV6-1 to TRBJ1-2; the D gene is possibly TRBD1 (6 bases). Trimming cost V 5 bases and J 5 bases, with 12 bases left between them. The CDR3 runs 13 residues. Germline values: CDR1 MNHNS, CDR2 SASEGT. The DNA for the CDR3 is TGTGCCAGCAGTCCTCGGGGGCCATATGGCTACACCTTC. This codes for CASSPRGPYGYTF.

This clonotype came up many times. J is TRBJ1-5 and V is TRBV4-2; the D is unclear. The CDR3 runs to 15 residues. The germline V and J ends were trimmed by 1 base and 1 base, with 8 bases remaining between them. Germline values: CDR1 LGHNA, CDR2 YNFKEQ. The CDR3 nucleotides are TGTGCCAGCAGCCAAGGGAAAGGGAGCAATCAGCCCCAGCATTTT. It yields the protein CASSQGKGSNQPQHF.

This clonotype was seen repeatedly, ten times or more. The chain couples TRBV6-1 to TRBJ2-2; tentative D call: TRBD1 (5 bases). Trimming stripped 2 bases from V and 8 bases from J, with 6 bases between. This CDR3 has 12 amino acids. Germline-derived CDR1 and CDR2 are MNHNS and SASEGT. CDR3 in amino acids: CASSEQGGELFF. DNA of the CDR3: TGTGCCAGCAGTGAACAGGGAGGGGAGCTGTTTTTT.

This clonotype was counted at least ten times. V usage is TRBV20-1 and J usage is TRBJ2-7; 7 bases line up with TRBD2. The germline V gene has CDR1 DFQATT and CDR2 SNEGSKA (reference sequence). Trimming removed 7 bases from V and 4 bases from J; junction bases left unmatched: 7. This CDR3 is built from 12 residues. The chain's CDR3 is CSGRREAYEQYF. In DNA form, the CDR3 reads TGCAGTGGGCGACGGGAGGCATACGAGCAGTACTTC.

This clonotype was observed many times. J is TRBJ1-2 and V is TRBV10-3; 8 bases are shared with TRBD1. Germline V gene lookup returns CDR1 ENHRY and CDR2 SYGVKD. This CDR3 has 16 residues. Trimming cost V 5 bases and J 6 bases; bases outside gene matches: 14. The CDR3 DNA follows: TGTGCCATCAGTCCCGTCAACATCCAGGGGGCGCATGGCTACACCTTC. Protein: CAISPVNIQGAHGYTF.

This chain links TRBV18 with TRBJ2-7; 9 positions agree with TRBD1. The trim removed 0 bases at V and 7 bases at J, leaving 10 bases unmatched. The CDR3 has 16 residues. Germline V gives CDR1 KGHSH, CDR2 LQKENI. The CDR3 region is CASSPPLGQGVGEQYF. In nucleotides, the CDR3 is TGTGCCAGCTCACCACCGTTGGGACAGGGTGTAGGGGAGCAGTACTTC.

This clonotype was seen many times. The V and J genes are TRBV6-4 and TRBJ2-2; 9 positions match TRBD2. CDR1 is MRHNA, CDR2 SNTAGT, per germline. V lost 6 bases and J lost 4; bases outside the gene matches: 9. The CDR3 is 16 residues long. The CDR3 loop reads CASRISGSAGTGELFF. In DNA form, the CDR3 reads TGTGCCAGCAGAATTAGCGGGAGTGCGGGCACCGGGGAGCTGTTTTTT.

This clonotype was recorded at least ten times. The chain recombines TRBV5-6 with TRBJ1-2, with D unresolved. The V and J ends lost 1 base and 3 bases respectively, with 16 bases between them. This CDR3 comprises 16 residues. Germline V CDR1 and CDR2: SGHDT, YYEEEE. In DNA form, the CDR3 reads TGTGCCAGCAGCTTGTCCCCTACCCCGAGTTACTATGGCTACACCTTC. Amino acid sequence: CASSLSPTPSYYGYTF.

DNA for the CDR3: TGTGCCAGCAGCGCGAGCGGGGGGATGTCCTACGAGCAGTACTTC. Translation: CASSASGGMSYEQYF. This chain joins TRBV9 and TRBJ2-7; 9 bases map to TRBD2. The CDR3 spans 15 residues. V shed 3 bases and J 1 base; nucleotides not matched to a gene: 5. Germline V gives CDR1 SGDLS, CDR2 YYNGEE.

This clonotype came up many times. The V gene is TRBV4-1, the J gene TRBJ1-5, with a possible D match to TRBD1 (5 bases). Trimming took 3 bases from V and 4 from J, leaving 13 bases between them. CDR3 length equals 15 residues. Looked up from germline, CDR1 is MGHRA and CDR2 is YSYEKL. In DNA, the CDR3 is TGCGCCAGCAGCCAGGTAGCAGGGTGGAATCAGCCCCAGCATTTT. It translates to CASSQVAGWNQPQHF.

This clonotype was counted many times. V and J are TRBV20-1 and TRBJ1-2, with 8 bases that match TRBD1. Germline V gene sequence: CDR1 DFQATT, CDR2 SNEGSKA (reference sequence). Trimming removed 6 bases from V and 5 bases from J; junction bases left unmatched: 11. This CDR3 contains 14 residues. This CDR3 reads CSAESGQGLYGYTF. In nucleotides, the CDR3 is TGCAGTGCGGAAAGTGGACAGGGTCTTTATGGCTACACCTTC.

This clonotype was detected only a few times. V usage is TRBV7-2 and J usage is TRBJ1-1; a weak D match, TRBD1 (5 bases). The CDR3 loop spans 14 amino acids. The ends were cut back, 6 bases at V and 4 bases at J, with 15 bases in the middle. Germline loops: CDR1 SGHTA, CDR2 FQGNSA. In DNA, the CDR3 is TGTGCCAGCAGTGCAGACAGTACGTTCACTGAAGCTTTCTTT. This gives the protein CASSADSTFTEAFF.

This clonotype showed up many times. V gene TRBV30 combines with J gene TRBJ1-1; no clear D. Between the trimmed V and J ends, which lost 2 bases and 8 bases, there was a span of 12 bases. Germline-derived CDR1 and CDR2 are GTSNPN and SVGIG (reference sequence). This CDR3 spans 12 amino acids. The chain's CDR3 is CAWSPRAVEAFF. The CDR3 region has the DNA TGTGCCTGGAGTCCCCGGGCAGTAGAAGCTTTCTTT.

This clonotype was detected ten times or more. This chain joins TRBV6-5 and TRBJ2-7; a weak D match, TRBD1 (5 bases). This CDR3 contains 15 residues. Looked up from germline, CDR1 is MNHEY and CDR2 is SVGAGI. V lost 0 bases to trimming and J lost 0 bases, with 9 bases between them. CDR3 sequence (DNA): TGTGCCAGCAGTTACTCGAGGACACTCTCCTACGAGCAGTACTTC. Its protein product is CASSYSRTLSYEQYF.

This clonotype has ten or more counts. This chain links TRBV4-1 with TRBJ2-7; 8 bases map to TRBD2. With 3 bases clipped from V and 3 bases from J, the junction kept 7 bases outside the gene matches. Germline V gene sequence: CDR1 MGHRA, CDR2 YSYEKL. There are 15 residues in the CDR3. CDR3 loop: CASSHGLAVGYEQYF. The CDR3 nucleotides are TGCGCCAGCAGCCATGGACTAGCCGTGGGCTACGAGCAGTACTTC.

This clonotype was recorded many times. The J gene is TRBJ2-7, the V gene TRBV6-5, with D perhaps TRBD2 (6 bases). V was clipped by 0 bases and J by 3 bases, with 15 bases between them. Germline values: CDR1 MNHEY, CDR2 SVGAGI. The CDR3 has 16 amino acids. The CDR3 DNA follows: TGTGCCAGCAGTTACTCGGTATGGGACTCAAGCTACGAGCAGTACTTC. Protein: CASSYSVWDSSYEQYF.

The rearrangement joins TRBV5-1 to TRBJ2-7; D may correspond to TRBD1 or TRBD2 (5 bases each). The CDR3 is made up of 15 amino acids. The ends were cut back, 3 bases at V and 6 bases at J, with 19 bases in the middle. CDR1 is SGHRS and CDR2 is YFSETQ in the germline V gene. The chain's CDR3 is CASSSTAGRGGEQYF. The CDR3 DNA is TGCGCCAGCAGCTCCACGGCAGGGAGAGGAGGCGAGCAGTACTTC.